This TCR beta chain came from a study of identical twins. CDR1 MNHEY and CDR2 SVGEGT come from the germline V gene. This CDR3 spans 13 amino acids. This clonotype came up many times. One entry per CDR3 protein, called by TCRdb with MiXCR from the 5' RACE reads. The table lists 200,000 to 300,000 distinct CDR3 sequences, roughly a tenth of them singletons, with more than 8.5% in the top ten. Material: memory T cells sorted from blood. The source of this sequence is a man between 50 and 59 years old in good health. The V gene is TRBV6-2 or TRBV6-3, the J gene TRBJ2-5; unclear D gene. The CDR3 protein is CAASWGFLETQYF. Here the CDR3 DNA reads TGTGCAGCGTCTTGGGGTTTCCTAGAGACCCAGTACTTC.